This TCR beta chain is drawn from a study of T cell repertoires in cytomegalovirus infection. At the level of the study: The authors relied on CMV epitopes, both recently identified HLA-C-restricted and well-studied HLA-B-restricted.

TCRdb called the reads again in MiXCR, with one record for every CDR3 protein. The sample has approximately 1,000,000 distinct CDR3 sequences; approximately 30% are singletons. V shed 1 base and J shed 6 bases, with 15 bases lying between them. The length of the CDR3 is 15 residues. Regarding this clonotype: Its antigen is as yet unknown.

Material: cultured CD8+ T cells from PBMCs, obtained from culture after CMV antigen stimulation. The chain carries TRBV12-3 or TRBV12-4 and TRBJ1-2; D not resolved. This TCR was recovered from a human donor in good health (CMV status not recorded). Some clones in this sample may be carry-over from other donors' samples. In DNA form, the CDR3 reads TGTGCCAGCAGTTTAGGTGGGGTTATCTTCGATGGCTACACCTTC. It specifies CASSLGGVIFDGYTF.